A single sample is the source of the 3 T cell receptor beta chains below, sequenced in a study of T cells in Graves' hyperthyroidism and ophthalmopathy. What was amplified from RNA transcripts were TCR beta CDR3 regions. When the TCR CDR3 underwent first-round RT-PCR, the HTBI primer set was used. Via MiXCR, TCRdb re-called the multiplex PCR reads, giving one row per CDR3 protein. This sample has a few hundred thousand distinct CDR3 sequences; around a sixth occur once, and the top ten carry over 35%. Sequencing was performed on blood. Receptors were obtained from a man aged 18 to 30 with Graves' ophthalmopathy.

This chain joins TRBV7-8 and TRBJ2-3; D is possibly TRBD1 (6 bases). CDR3 size: 13 residues. The ends were cut back, 2 bases at V and 6 bases at J, with 9 bases in the middle. The germline CDR1 and CDR2 sequences are SGHVS and FQNEAQ. The CDR3 here is CASSLPGEDTQYF. The CDR3 DNA follows: TGTGCCAGCAGCTTACCAGGGGAGGATACGCAGTATTTT.

V usage is TRBV11-2 and J usage is TRBJ2-2, with no clear D. This CDR3 has 15 residues. Germline V CDR1 and CDR2: SGHAT, FQNNGV. Between the trimmed V and J ends, which lost 7 bases and 2 bases, there was a span of 14 bases. The CDR3 bases are TGTGCCAGCACTCGAACCATTGAAAACACCGGGGAGCTGTTTTTT. It codes for CASTRTIENTGELFF.

This clonotype was seen only a few times. The chain combines TRBV5-8 with TRBJ2-7; 7 nucleotides align to TRBD2. This CDR3 has 16 residues. Germline CDR1 reads SGHTS; CDR2 reads YDEGEE. J lost 0 bases, V lost 4 bases, and 10 bases had no gene match. The CDR3 here is CASSGGGSASSYEQYF. In DNA, the CDR3 is TGTGCCAGCAGCGGGGGGGGGTCAGCGAGCTCCTACGAGCAGTACTTC.